A selection of T cell receptor beta chains follows, all from one sample in a study of graft-versus-host responses after intestinal transplantation. Assay: immunoSEQ multiplex PCR; the TCRdb copy retains only in-frame clones and omits some. Of about 15,000 clones in the sample, about 29% were seen once. The sample was alloreactive CD4+ T cells from a mixed lymphocyte reaction culture, taken before intestinal transplant. The receptors stem from a human patient who received an intestinal transplant. CDR3s include the opening cysteine and the closing phenylalanine or tryptophan.

TRBV5-1	TRBJ1-3	CASSLAQASSGNTIYF
TRBV10-2	TRBJ2-1	CASSGTSGSFFFEQFF
TRBV6-5	TRBJ2-5	CASSYTAGPRETQYF
TRBV5-5	TRBJ1-4	CASSLTGRTTNEKLFF
TRBV28	TRBJ2-7	CASTFRASGRPKSYEQYF
TRBV28	TRBJ1-1	CASSLSQGRTEAFF
TRBV21-1	TRBJ2-6	CASSKFLATQSRANVLTF
TRBV5-8	TRBJ2-5	CASSGVETQYF
TRBV10-3	TRBJ2-1	CANWTPQYNEQFF
TRBV28	TRBJ1-1	CATIEGQGKGAFF
TRBV28	TRBJ1-1	CASSSPKTSNTEAFF
TRBV15	TRBJ2-1	CATSRRGQGAWNEQFF
TRBV6-9	TRBJ2-7	CASRRALAVSYEQYF
TRBV6-5	TRBJ1-2	CASSRQGERTF
TRBV7-9	TRBJ1-3	CASSLSRTTGPGNTIYF
TRBV6-5	TRBJ1-1	CASSYYGGTEAFF
TRBV6-9	TRBJ1-2	CASSRDRAYGYTF
TRBV30	TRBJ2-7	CAWSGSYEQYF
TRBV11-2	TRBJ2-1	CASSFAGAPYNEQFF
TRBV28	TRBJ2-5	CASSLRTPMGETQYF
TRBV6-1	TRBJ1-1	CAISEQTVNTEAFF
TRBV2	TRBJ2-7	CASRSGSISYEQYF
TRBV28	TRBJ1-4	CASRRGPGEKLFF